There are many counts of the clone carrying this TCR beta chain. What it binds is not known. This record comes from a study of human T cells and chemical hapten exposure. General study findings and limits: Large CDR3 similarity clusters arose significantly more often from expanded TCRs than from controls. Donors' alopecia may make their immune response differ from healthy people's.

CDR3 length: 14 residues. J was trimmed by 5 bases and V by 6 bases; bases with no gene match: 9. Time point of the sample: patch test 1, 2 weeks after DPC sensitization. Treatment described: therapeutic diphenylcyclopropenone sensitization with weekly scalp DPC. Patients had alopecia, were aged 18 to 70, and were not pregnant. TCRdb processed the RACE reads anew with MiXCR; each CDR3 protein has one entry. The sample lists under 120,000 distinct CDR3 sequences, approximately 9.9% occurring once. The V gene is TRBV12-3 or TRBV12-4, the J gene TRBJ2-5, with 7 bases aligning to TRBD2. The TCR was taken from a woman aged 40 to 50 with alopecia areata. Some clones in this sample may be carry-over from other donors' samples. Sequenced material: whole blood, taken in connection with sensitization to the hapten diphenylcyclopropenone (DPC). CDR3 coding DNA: TGTGCCAGCAGATCGGGCCGGGAGGTGGAGACCCAGTACTTC. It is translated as CASRSGREVETQYF.